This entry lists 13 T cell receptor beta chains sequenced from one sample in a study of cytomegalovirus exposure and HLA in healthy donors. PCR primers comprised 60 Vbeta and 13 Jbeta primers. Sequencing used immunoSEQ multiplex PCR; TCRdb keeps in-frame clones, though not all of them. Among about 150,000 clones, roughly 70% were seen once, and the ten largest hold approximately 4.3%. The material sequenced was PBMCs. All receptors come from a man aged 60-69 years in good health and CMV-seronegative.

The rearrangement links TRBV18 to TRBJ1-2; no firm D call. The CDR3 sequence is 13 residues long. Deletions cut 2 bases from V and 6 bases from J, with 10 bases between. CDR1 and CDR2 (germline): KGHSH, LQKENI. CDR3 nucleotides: TGTGCCAGCTCACCATCGCGAGGAGATGGCTACACCTTC. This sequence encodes CASSPSRGDGYTF. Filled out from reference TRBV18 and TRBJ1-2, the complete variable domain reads NAGVMQNPRHLVRRRGQEARLRCSPMKGHSHVYWYRQLPEEGLKFMVYLQKENIIDESGMPKERFSAEFPKEGPSILRIQQVVRGDSAAYFCASSPSRGDGYTFGSGTRLTVV.

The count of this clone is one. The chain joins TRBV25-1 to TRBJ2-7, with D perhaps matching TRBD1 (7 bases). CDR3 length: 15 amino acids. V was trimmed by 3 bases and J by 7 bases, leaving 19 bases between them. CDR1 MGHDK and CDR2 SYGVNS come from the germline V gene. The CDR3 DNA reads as TGTGCCAGCAGTGACATTAGAGTCCAGGGGGGAGAGCAGTACTTC. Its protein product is CASSDIRVQGGEQYF.

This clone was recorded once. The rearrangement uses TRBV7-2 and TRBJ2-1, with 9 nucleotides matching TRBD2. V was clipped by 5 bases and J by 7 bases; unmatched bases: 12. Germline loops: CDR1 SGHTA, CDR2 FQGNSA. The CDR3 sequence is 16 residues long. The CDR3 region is CASSLSPAGGQNEQFF. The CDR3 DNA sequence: TGTGCCAGCAGCCTTTCCCCGGCGGGAGGGCAGAATGAGCAGTTCTTC.

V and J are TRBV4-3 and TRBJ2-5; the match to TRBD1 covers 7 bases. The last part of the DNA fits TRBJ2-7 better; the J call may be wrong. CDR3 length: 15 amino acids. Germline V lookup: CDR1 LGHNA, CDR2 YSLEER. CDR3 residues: CASSWARGQTYEQYF. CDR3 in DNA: TGCGCCAGCAGCTGGGCAAGGGGGCAGACCTACGAGCAGTACTTC.

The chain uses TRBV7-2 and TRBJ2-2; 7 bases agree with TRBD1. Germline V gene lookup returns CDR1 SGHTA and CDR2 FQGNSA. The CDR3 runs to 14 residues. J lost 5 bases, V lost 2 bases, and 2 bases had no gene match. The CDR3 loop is CASSLRQGTGELFF. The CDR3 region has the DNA TGTGCCAGCAGCTTACGACAGGGAACCGGGGAGCTGTTTTTT.

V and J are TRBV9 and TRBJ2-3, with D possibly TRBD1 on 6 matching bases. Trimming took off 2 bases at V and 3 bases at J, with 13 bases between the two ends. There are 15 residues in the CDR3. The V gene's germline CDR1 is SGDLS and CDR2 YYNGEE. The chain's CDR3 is CASSVLGQGTDTQYF. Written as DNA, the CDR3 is TGTGCCAGCAGCGTTCTGGGTCAGGGGACAGATACGCAGTATTTT. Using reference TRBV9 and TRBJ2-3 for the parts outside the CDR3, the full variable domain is DSGVTQTPKHLITATGQRVTLRCSPRSGDLSVYWYQQSLDQGLQFLIQYYNGEERAKGNILERFSAQQFPDLHSELNLSSLELGDSALYFCASSVLGQGTDTQYFGPGTRLTVL.

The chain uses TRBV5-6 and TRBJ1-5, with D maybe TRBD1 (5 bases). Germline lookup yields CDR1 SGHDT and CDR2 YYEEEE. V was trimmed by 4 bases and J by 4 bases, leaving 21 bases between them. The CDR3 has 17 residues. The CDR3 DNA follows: TGTGCCAGCAGCCCAGCAGGGTCAGAGTGGTGGAATCAGCCCCAGCATTTT. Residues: CASSPAGSEWWNQPQHF. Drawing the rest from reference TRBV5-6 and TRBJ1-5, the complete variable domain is DAGVTQSPTHLIKTRGQQVTLRCSPKSGHDTVSWYQQALGQGPQFIFQYYEEEERQRGNFPDRFSGHQFPNYSSELNVNALLLGDSALYLCASSPAGSEWWNQPQHFGDGTRLSIL.

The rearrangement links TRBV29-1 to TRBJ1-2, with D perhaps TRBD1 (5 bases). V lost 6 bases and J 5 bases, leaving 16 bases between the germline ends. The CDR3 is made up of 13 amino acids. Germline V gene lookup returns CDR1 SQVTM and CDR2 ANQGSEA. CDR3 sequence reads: CSVRDSLGYGYTF. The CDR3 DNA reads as TGCAGCGTCCGTGACAGTTTAGGGTATGGCTACACCTTC.

CDR3 in amino acids: CASSLFQGGLETQYF. The CDR3, as DNA: TGTGCCAGCAGTTTATTTCAGGGTGGTTTAGAGACCCAGTACTTC. This chain connects TRBV28 to TRBJ2-5; a weak D match, TRBD1 (5 bases). Germline-derived CDR1 and CDR2 are MDHEN and SYDVKM. The germline V and J ends were trimmed by 1 base and 4 bases, with 13 bases remaining between them. This CDR3 comprises 15 residues.

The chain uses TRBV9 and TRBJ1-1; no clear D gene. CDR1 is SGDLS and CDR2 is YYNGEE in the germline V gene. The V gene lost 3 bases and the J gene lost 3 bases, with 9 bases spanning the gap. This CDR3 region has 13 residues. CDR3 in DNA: TGTGCCAGCAGCGCCGTTGTCGACACTGAAGCTTTCTTT. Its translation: CASSAVVDTEAFF. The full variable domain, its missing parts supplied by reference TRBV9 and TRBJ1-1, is DSGVTQTPKHLITATGQRVTLRCSPRSGDLSVYWYQQSLDQGLQFLIQYYNGEERAKGNILERFSAQQFPDLHSELNLSSLELGDSALYFCASSAVVDTEAFFGQGTRLTVV.

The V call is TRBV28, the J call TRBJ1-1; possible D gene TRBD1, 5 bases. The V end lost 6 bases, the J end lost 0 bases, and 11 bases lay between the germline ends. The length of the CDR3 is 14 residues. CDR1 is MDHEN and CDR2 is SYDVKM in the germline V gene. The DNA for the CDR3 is TGTGCCAGCAGCATGGGGGGAGTGAACACTGAAGCTTTCTTT. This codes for CASSMGGVNTEAFF.

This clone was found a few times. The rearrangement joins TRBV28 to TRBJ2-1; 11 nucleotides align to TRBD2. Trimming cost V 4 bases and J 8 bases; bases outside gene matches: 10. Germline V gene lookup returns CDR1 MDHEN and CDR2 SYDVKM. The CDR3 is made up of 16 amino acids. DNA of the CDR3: TGTGCCAGCAGTTCCCCGACTAGCGGGACTCTCCATGAGCAGTTCTTC. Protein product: CASSSPTSGTLHEQFF.

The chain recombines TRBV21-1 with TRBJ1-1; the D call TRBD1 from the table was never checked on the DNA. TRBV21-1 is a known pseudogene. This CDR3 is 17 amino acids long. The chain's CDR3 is CASSKAERQGQNTEAFF. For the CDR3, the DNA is TGTGCCAGCAGCAAAGCCGAACGACAGGGGCAGAACACTGAAGCTTTCTTT.